These 23 T cell receptor beta chains share one sample of origin, sequenced in a study of blood T cell repertoires in COVID-19. Sequenced by immunoSEQ multiplex PCR; TCRdb stores in-frame clones only, minus some. The sample yields around 250,000 clones, roughly 89% seen once. What was sequenced was peripheral blood. These receptors came from a woman aged 55-70 years with COVID-19, enrolled during active disease.

The CDR3 nucleotides read TGCAGCGTCGCTCTTGGAAACGGAGGGGACACTGAAGCTTTCTTT. The encoded protein is CSVALGNGGDTEAFF. This chain uses TRBV29-1 with TRBJ1-1; TRBD1 might be the D (5 bases). V was pared by 6 bases and J by 3 bases, with 20 bases between. The CDR3 totals 15 residues. Germline loops: CDR1 SQVTM, CDR2 ANQGSEA.

This clone has a single count. The J gene is TRBJ1-2, the V gene TRBV7-9; D is perhaps TRBD1 (5 bases). V lost 0 bases to trimming and J lost 7 bases, with 6 bases between them. This CDR3 is 12 amino acids long. The V gene's germline CDR1 is SEHNR and CDR2 FQNEAQ (reference sequence). The CDR3 DNA sequence: TGTGCCAGCAGCTTAGCGGGGCTTGGCTACACCTTC. This codes for CASSLAGLGYTF.

The rearrangement joins TRBV28 to TRBJ2-7; 7 bases map to TRBD1. In germline, CDR1 is MDHEN, CDR2 SYDVKM. V shed 11 bases and J 0 bases; nucleotides not matched to a gene: 13. This CDR3 comprises 15 residues. The CDR3 DNA reads TGTGCCTCGGATTCTAGGGCAGGGGGCTCCTACGAGCAGTACTTC. Protein sequence: CASDSRAGGSYEQYF.

This chain connects TRBV29-1 to TRBJ2-3; D may be TRBD2 (5 bases). This CDR3 is 13 amino acids long. Germline CDR1 and CDR2: SQVTM and ANQGSEA. The ends were cut back, 0 bases at V and 1 base at J, with 5 bases in the middle. CDR3 in DNA: TGCAGCGTTGAAGACGGGGGCACAGATACGCAGTATTTT. It specifies CSVEDGGTDTQYF.

The rearrangement joins TRBV7-2 to TRBJ2-1, with 10 bases lining up with TRBD2. V shed 1 base, J shed 3 bases, and the junction held 3 bases outside the gene matches. The V gene's germline CDR1 is SGHTA and CDR2 FQGNSA. CDR3 length equals 16 residues. The CDR3 protein is CASSLGPSGGYNEQFF. In DNA form, the CDR3 reads TGTGCCAGCAGCTTAGGCCCTAGCGGGGGCTACAATGAGCAGTTCTTC.

The rearrangement uses TRBV19 and TRBJ1-2; no clear D gene. Trimming removed 5 bases at V and 7 bases at J, with 20 bases between. The CDR3 consists of 15 residues. The germline V gene encodes CDR1 LNHDA and CDR2 SQIVND (reference sequence). CDR3 in DNA: TGTGCCAGTAGTCCCGCGACTGAGTCAACGGGTGGCTACACCTTC. Translating it yields CASSPATESTGGYTF.

The gene calls are TRBV2 and TRBJ1-1, with TRBD1 identical over 7 bases. V was pared by 6 bases and J by 4 bases, with 5 bases of the junction left unmatched. This CDR3 has 13 amino acids. Germline loops: CDR1 SNHLY, CDR2 FYNNEI. The CDR3 spells CASSRQGPTEAFF. The CDR3 region has the DNA TGTGCCAGCAGCAGACAGGGTCCCACTGAAGCTTTCTTT.

The chain is built from TRBV19 and TRBJ1-6; 9 bases align to TRBD1. The CDR3 contains 15 residues. Germline CDR1 is LNHDA and CDR2 is SQIVND (reference sequence). The V segment lost 4 bases and the J segment 7 bases; nucleotides outside the gene matches: 5. The CDR3 is CASSKRQGGNSPLHF. The CDR3, as DNA: TGTGCCAGTAGTAAACGACAGGGGGGAAATTCACCCCTCCACTTT.

The chain has TRBV5-1 and TRBJ1-2, with D possibly TRBD1 on 5 matching bases. Trimming shortened V by 0 bases and J by 4 bases, and 13 bases separated the two germline ends. Germline V gene sequence: CDR1 SGHRS, CDR2 YFSETQ. The CDR3 is made up of 15 amino acids. The CDR3 region is CASSLVPRVGYGYTF. The CDR3 nucleotides read TGCGCCAGCAGCTTGGTTCCCAGGGTTGGCTATGGCTACACCTTC.

The V and J genes are TRBV5-6 and TRBJ1-6, with a tentative D call TRBD1 (5 bases). Germline V gene data show CDR1 as SGHDT and CDR2 as YYEEEE. The length of the CDR3 is 15 residues. Trimming cost V 4 bases and J 10 bases, with 18 bases left between them. The DNA for the CDR3 is TGTGCCAGCAGCCCAGGGAGGGGTAGGTACTCACCCCTCCACTTT. Residues: CASSPGRGRYSPLHF.

The chain is built from TRBV18 and TRBJ2-4; TRBD1 matches 10 bases. The germline V gene has CDR1 KGHSH and CDR2 LQKENI. The CDR3 has 14 residues. The J segment lost 6 bases and the V segment lost 6 bases, leaving 5 bases of the junction unmatched. CDR3 DNA: TGTGCCAGCTCCCCGGACAGGGGGTCAAACATTCAGTACTTC. Translating it yields CASSPDRGSNIQYF.

This clone was seen more than once but under ten times. The chain recombines TRBV5-1 with TRBJ1-1, with a tentative D call TRBD1 (6 bases). Germline-derived CDR1 and CDR2 are SGHRS and YFSETQ. The CDR3 length is 15 residues. Trimming took off 4 bases at V and 2 bases at J, with 15 bases between the two ends. This CDR3 is CASSPQGLDNTEAFF. DNA for the CDR3: TGCGCCAGCAGCCCCCAGGGGCTTGATAACACTGAAGCTTTCTTT.

V usage is TRBV15 and J usage is TRBJ1-2; a weak D match, TRBD1 (6 bases). The CDR3 contains 16 residues. Germline lookup yields CDR1 LNHNV and CDR2 YYDKDF (reference sequence). Trimming pared 3 bases from V and 3 bases from J, leaving 17 bases between. The CDR3 here is CATSRDFRGSDYGYTF. Written as DNA, the CDR3 is TGTGCCACCAGCAGGGACTTCAGGGGTAGTGACTATGGCTACACCTTC.

The chain carries TRBV5-4 and TRBJ2-2; 7 positions agree with TRBD1. CDR1 and CDR2 (germline): SGHNT, YYREEE (reference sequence). The CDR3 consists of 14 residues. J gave up 6 bases and V 9 bases, and 11 bases lay outside the gene matches. In DNA, the CDR3 is TGTGCCACCCAAGACAGGGAAGCGGCCGGGGAGCTGTTTTTT. As protein: CATQDREAAGELFF.

The chain joins TRBV30 to TRBJ2-7; a possible D gene is TRBD2 (6 bases). This CDR3 contains 11 residues. V lost 0 bases and J 6 bases, leaving 6 bases between the germline ends. Germline V gene data show CDR1 as GTSNPN and CDR2 as SVGIG (reference sequence). The CDR3 coding sequence is TGTGCCTGGAGTGTCGGGGGCGAGCAGTACTTC. Its protein product is CAWSVGGEQYF.

The chain joins TRBV19 to TRBJ2-1, with 9 bases lining up with TRBD1. With 9 bases clipped from V and 9 bases from J, the junction kept 6 bases outside the gene matches. Germline loops: CDR1 LNHDA, CDR2 SQIVND (reference sequence). The CDR3 runs 12 residues. The CDR3 DNA follows: TGTGCCAGCAGGGACAGGGCCAGTGAGCAGTTCTTC. Its translation is CASRDRASEQFF.

V and J are TRBV5-8 and TRBJ2-1; TRBD1 aligns across 7 bases. V was pared by 0 bases and J by 6 bases, with 12 bases of the junction left unmatched. From germline, CDR1 is SGHTS and CDR2 YDEGEE. The CDR3 is made up of 17 amino acids. CDR3 DNA: TGTGCCAGCAGCTTGGTATACAGGGGTTTTACGGTCAATGAGCAGTTCTTC. Its translation: CASSLVYRGFTVNEQFF. The full variable domain, with the rest looked up from reference TRBV5-8 and TRBJ2-1, is EAGVTQSPTHLIKTRGQQATLRCSPISGHTSVYWYQQALGLGLQFLLWYDEGEERNRGNFPPRFSGRQFPNYSSELNVNALELEDSALYLCASSLVYRGFTVNEQFFGPGTRLTVL.

This clone was seen more than once but under ten times. J is TRBJ1-3 and V is TRBV5-1, with 10 nucleotides matching TRBD1. The CDR3 consists of 17 residues. CDR1 SGHRS and CDR2 YFSETQ come from the germline V gene. The J segment lost 4 bases and the V segment lost 4 bases, leaving 11 bases of the junction unmatched. For the CDR3, the DNA is TGCGCCAGCAGCGCGAACCCGGGACAGGGGCAAGGAAACACCATATATTTT. Protein sequence: CASSANPGQGQGNTIYF.

The V call is TRBV7-8, the J call TRBJ1-2; the D is unclear. Germline values: CDR1 SGHVS, CDR2 FQNEAQ. Trimming pared 5 bases from V and 7 bases from J, leaving 17 bases between. The CDR3 covers 14 residues. The chain's CDR3 is CASSTDISSSGYTF. CDR3 nucleotide sequence: TGTGCCAGCAGCACCGACATTTCTTCGTCTGGCTACACCTTC.

The CDR3 protein is CASSEMGQGNYGYTF. CDR3 DNA: TGTGCCAGCAGTGAAATGGGACAGGGCAACTATGGCTACACCTTC. This sequence joins TRBV6-1 and TRBJ1-2; 9 nucleotides align to TRBD1. The CDR3 is 15 residues long. Germline V gene sequence: CDR1 MNHNS, CDR2 SASEGT. V lost 2 bases to trimming and J lost 2 bases; unmatched junction nucleotides: 3.

The V and J genes are TRBV19 and TRBJ1-2; D call uncertain. The CDR3 length is 14 residues. V lost 7 bases, J lost 5 bases, and 17 bases lay in between. Germline CDR1 reads LNHDA; CDR2 reads SQIVND (reference sequence). CDR3 coding DNA: TGTGCCAGTACCCCAGCGGGGTTGGGTTATGGCTACACCTTC. This translates into CASTPAGLGYGYTF.

The gene calls are TRBV18 and TRBJ1-3; D unresolved. The V gene lost 3 bases and the J gene lost 0 bases, with 9 bases spanning the gap. Germline V gene lookup returns CDR1 KGHSH and CDR2 LQKENI. This CDR3 region has 15 residues. The CDR3 region has the DNA TGTGCCAGCTCACCCGCATCCTACTCTGGAAACACCATATATTTT. Its translation: CASSPASYSGNTIYF.

The chain uses TRBV4-1 and TRBJ1-6; no clear D. This CDR3 is 16 amino acids long. Trimming stripped 7 bases from V and 9 bases from J, with 22 bases between. The germline CDR1 and CDR2 sequences are MGHRA and YSYEKL. The chain's CDR3 is CASNEAGPILGSPLHF. The CDR3 DNA reads TGCGCCAGCAACGAAGCGGGCCCCATCTTGGGTTCACCCCTCCACTTT.